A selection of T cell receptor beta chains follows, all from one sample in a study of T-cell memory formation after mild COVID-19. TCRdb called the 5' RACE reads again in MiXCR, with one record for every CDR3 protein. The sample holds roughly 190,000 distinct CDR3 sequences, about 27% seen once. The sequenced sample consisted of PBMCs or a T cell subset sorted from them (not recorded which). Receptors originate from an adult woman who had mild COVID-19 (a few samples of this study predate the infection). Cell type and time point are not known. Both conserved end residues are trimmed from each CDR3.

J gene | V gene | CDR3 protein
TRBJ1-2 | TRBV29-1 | SVEQPALGGYT
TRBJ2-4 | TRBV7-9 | ASSGPGQRLNIQY
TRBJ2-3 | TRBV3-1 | ASSQGVRGWTDTQY
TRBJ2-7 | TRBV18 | ASSRNSPGQNHEQY
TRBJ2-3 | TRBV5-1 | ASSFKGSSTDTQY
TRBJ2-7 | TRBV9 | ASSVDSGGGEQY
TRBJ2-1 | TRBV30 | AWRGQRGGLFNEQF
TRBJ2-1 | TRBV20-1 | SAAGLAGRLNEQF
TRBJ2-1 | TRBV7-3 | ASSPLGGYNEQF
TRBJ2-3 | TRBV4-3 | ASSQDSPGIALAGDDTQY
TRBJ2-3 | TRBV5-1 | ASSSLGTSGDTQY
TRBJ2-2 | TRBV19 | ASSIGWASVNTGELF
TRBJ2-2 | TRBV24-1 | ATSDFSGWELF
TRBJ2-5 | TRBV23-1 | ASSPHMNRGETQY